This T cell receptor (beta chain) is from a study of blood T cells in healthy people across ages. Details on this clonotype: Its specificity is unknown.

The CDR3 runs to 12 residues. The V gene end was trimmed by 6 bases and the J gene end by 5 bases; junction bases not matched to a gene: 3. The germline V gene has CDR1 SQVTM and CDR2 ANQGSEA. Study-level results: Naive and antigen-experienced cells were not separated, limiting conclusive comparison.

Next came a second PCR, run for about 7 to 12 cycles, which used a sample-barcoded 5' primer along with a J-beta primer mix. TCRdb called the 5' RACE reads again in MiXCR, with one record for every CDR3 protein. There are roughly 830,000 distinct CDR3 sequences in the sample; around 62% occur only once, and 25% to 30% lies in the top ten. The source of this sequence is a man under 40 in good health. V usage is TRBV29-1 and J usage is TRBJ2-2; 7 bases line up with TRBD1. Sequencing input: blood. In DNA, the CDR3 is TGCAGCGTGGTGACAGGGACCGGGGAGCTGTTTTTT. This codes for CSVVTGTGELFF.